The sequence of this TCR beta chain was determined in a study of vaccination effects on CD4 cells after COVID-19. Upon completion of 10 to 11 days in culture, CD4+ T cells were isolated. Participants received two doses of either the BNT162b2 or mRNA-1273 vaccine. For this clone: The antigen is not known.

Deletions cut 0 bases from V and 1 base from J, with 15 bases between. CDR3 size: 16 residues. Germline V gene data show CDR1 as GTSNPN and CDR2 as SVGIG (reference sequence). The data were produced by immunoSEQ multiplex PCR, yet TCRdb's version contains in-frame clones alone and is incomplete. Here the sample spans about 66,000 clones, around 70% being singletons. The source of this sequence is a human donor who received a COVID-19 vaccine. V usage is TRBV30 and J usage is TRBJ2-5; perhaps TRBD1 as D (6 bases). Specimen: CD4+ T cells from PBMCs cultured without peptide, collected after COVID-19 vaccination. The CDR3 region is CAWSVLPTGSQETQYF. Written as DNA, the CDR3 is TGTGCCTGGAGTGTACTCCCTACAGGGTCCCAAGAGACCCAGTACTTC.